The 11 T cell receptor beta chains listed next were all sequenced from one sample in a study of T cell repertoires in cytomegalovirus infection. TCRdb itself ran the reads through MiXCR, one entry per CDR3 protein. This sample has 450,000 to 550,000 distinct CDR3 sequences, with about 15% found just once. Sequencing used CD8+ T cells from PBMCs. The receptors derive from a human donor in good health (CMV status not recorded). Some clones in this sample may be carry-over from other donors' samples.

A note on this clonotype: The conserved phenylalanine or tryptophan normally closing the CDR3 is absent here, so this likely arose from a read error. The CDR3 sequence: CASNKRGGAKNIQYL. For the CDR3, the DNA is TGTGCCAGCAACAAAAGGGGGGGAGCCAAAAACATTCAGTACTTA. The gene calls are TRBV6-1 and TRBJ2-4; possibly TRBD2 for D (7 bases). The CDR3 has 15 amino acids. The germline CDR1 and CDR2 sequences are MNHNS and SASEGT. The V end was cut by 7 bases, the J end by 0 bases, with 13 bases between.

The chain links TRBV6-1 to TRBJ2-7, with 9 bases matching TRBD2. The V gene's germline CDR1 is MNHNS and CDR2 SASEGT. The CDR3 is made up of 14 amino acids. V gave up 3 bases and J gave up 4 bases; unmatched junction bases: 4. CDR3 sequence reads: CASSDLTSGYEQYF. DNA for the CDR3: TGTGCCAGCAGTGACCTGACTAGCGGTTACGAGCAGTACTTC.

A few counts support this clonotype. The chain carries TRBV5-6 and TRBJ2-7; tentatively, D is TRBD1 (6 bases). The CDR3 is made up of 16 amino acids. Trimming removed 0 bases from V and 1 base from J, with 14 bases in between. Germline V gives CDR1 SGHDT, CDR2 YYEEEE. DNA of the CDR3: TGTGCCAGCAGCTTGGTCCAGGGGATAGCGTCCTACGAGCAGTACTTC. This codes for CASSLVQGIASYEQYF.

About this clonotype: A junction end diverges from the germline sequence, so it may reflect a read error. CDR3 protein: CASILGVNNEQFF. CDR3 coding DNA: TGTGCCAGCATCTTAGGGGTAAACAATGAGCAGTTCTTC. The rearrangement uses TRBV11-2 and TRBJ2-1; possible D gene TRBD1, 5 bases. CDR3 length equals 13 residues. Germline V gene sequence: CDR1 SGHAT, CDR2 FQNNGV.

This clonotype has a count of ten or more. CDR3 region: CASREPRQGDSPLHF. The CDR3 DNA reads TGTGCCAGCAGAGAACCTCGACAGGGGGACTCACCCCTCCACTTT. The chain is built from TRBV7-2 and TRBJ1-6, with TRBD1 identical over 9 bases. V trimming: 6 bases; J trimming: 10 bases; junction bases outside the gene matches: 10. The CDR3 is made up of 15 amino acids. The germline CDR1 and CDR2 sequences are SGHTA and FQGNSA.

This clonotype occurred many times. The chain joins TRBV19 to TRBJ1-2, with D perhaps matching TRBD1 (6 bases). This CDR3 region has 15 residues. Trimming pared 3 bases from V and 2 bases from J, leaving 13 bases between. The V gene's germline CDR1 is LNHDA and CDR2 SQIVND (reference sequence). Written as DNA, the CDR3 is TGTGCCAGTAGTATCGCGCAGGGGCGAAACTATGGCTACACCTTC. Its protein product is CASSIAQGRNYGYTF.

This clonotype has at least ten counts. The V gene is TRBV27, the J gene TRBJ1-2; 9 bases map to TRBD1. Trimming at V came to 3 bases and at J to 8 bases, leaving 7 bases not matched to a gene. The CDR3 totals 14 residues. Germline CDR1 MNHEY, CDR2 SMNVEV (reference sequence). CDR3 coding DNA: TGTGCCAGCAGTTTCTTGGGACAGGGCGACGGCTACACCTTC. Encoded protein: CASSFLGQGDGYTF.

This clonotype was seen only a few times. The V call is TRBV5-1, the J call TRBJ2-7; D might be TRBD1 (6 bases). The V gene lost 6 bases and the J gene lost 6 bases, with 13 bases spanning the gap. This CDR3 contains 12 residues. In germline, CDR1 is SGHRS, CDR2 YFSETQ. The CDR3 loop is CASTQGTTEQYF. The CDR3 DNA reads TGCGCCAGCACTCAGGGGACAACCGAGCAGTACTTC.

A remark on this clonotype: One base away lies a much larger clone, so this may be a sequencing read error. The gene calls are TRBV12-3 or TRBV12-4 and TRBJ1-5; D gene uncertain. Trimming stripped 4 bases from V and 9 bases from J, with 19 bases between. There are 15 residues in the CDR3. The CDR3 here is CASSSTSGPVRPQHF. CDR3 sequence (DNA): TGTGCCAGCAGTTCCACCTCGGGCCCAGTGCGGCCCCAGCATTTT.

This clonotype was recorded many times. V is TRBV6-1 and J is TRBJ2-7; 8 nucleotides align to TRBD2. This CDR3 is 16 amino acids long. In germline, CDR1 is MNHNS, CDR2 SASEGT. V shed 6 bases, J shed 6 bases, and the junction held 16 bases outside the gene matches. CDR3 sequence (DNA): TGTGCCAGCAGCCCCCTTCGTGAGCGGGAGAATGGCGAGCAGTACTTC. It translates to CASSPLRERENGEQYF.

This clonotype was observed many times. The chain couples TRBV12-3 or TRBV12-4 to TRBJ1-2; D remains unclear. V was trimmed by 5 bases and J by 2 bases, leaving 9 bases between them. The CDR3 totals 13 residues. The CDR3 sequence is CASSPSRNYGYTF. The CDR3 DNA follows: TGTGCCAGCAGTCCCTCAAGGAACTATGGCTACACCTTC.